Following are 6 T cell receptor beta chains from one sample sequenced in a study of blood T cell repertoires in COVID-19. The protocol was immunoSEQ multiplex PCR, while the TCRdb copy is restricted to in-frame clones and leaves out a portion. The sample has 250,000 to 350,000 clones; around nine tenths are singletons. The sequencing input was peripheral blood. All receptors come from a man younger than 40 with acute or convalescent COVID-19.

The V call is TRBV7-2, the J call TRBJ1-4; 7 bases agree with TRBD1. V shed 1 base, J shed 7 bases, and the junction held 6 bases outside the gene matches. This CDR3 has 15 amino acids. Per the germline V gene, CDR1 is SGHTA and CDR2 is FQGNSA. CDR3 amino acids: CASSLDRTGGEKLFF. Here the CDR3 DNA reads TGTGCCAGCAGCTTAGACAGGACAGGAGGTGAAAAACTGTTTTTT.

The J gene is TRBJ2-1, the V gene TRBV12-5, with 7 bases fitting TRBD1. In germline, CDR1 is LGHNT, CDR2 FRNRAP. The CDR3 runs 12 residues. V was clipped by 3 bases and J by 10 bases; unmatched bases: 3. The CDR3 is CASGLLQGEQFF. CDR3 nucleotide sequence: TGTGCTAGTGGTTTACTACAGGGGGAGCAGTTCTTC. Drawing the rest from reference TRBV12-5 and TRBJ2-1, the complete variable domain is DARVTQTPRHKVTEMGQEVTMRCQPILGHNTVFWYRQTMMQGLELLAYFRNRAPLDDSGMPKDRFSAEMPDATLATLKIQPSEPRDSAVYFCASGLLQGEQFFGPGTRLTVL.

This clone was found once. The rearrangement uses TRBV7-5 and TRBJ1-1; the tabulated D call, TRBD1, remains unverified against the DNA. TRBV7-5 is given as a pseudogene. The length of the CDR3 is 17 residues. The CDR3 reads CARTRSNRPCVGTEAFF. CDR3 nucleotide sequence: TGTGCCAGAACCCGGTCCAACAGGCCCTGTGTGGGCACTGAAGCTTTCTTT.

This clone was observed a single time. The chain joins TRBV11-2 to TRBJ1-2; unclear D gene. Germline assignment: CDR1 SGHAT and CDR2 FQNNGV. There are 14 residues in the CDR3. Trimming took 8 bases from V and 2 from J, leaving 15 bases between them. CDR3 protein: CASGMGTLNYGYTF. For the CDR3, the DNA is TGTGCCAGCGGTATGGGCACCTTGAACTATGGCTACACCTTC.

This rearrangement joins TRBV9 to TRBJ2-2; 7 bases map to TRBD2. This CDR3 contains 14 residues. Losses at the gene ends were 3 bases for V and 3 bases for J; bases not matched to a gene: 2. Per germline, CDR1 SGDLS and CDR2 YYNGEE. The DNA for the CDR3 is TGTGCCAGCAGCGCGGGGGGTTACACCGGGGAGCTGTTTTTT. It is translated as CASSAGGYTGELFF.

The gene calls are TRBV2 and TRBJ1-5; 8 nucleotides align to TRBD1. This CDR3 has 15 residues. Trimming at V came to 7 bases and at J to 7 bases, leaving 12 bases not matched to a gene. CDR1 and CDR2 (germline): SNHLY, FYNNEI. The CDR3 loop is CASTGLDRGPQPQHF. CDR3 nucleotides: TGTGCCAGCACCGGCCTTGACAGGGGCCCACAGCCCCAGCATTTT.